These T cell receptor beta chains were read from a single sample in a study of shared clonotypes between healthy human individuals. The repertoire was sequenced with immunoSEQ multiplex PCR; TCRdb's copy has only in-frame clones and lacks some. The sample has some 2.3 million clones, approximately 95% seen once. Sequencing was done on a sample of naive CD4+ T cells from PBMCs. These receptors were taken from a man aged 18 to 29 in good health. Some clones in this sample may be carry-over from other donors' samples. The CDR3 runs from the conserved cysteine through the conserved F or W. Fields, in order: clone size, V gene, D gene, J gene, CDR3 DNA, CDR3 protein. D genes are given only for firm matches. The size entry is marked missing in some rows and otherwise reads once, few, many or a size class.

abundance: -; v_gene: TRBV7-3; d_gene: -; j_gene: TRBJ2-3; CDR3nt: TGTGCCAGCAGCTTAGGGGCAGGCTACACAGATACGCAGTATTTT; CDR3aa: CASSLGAGYTDTQYF
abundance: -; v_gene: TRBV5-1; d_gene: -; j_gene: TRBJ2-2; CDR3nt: TGCGCCAGCAGCTTCGATGGTGGCAGAAACACCGGGGAGCTGTTTTTT; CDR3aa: CASSFDGGRNTGELFF
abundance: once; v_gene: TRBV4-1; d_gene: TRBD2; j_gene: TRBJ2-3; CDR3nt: TGCGCCAGCGGGTTTAGCGGGATCAGAGCAGATACGCAGTATTTT; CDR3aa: CASGFSGIRADTQYF
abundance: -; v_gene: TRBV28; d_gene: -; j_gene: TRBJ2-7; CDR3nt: TGTGCCAGCGGGACGACAGCGGCCTACGAGCAGTACTTC; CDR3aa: CASGTTAAYEQYF
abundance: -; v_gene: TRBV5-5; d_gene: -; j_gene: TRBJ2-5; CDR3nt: TGTGCCAGCAGCCTCCTCCCTGACAGTAACCAAGAGACCCAGTACTTC; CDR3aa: CASSLLPDSNQETQYF
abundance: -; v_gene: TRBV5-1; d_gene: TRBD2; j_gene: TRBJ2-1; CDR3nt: TGCGCCAGCAGCACCGGGACTAGCGGGGTGTACAATGAGCAGTTCTTC; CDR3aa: CASSTGTSGVYNEQFF
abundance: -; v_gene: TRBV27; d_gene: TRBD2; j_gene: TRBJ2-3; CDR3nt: TGTGCCAGCAGTTCCAGAGCGGGAGACACAGATACGCAGTATTTT; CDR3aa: CASSSRAGDTDTQYF
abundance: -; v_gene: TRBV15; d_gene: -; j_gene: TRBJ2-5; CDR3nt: TGTGCCACCAGCTTCTACAGGGCCCCCCGTTCTGCCCAGTACTTC; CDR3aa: CATSFYRAPRSAQYF
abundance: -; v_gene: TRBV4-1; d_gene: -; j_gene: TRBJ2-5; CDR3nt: TGCGCCAGCAGCCAAGACAGGCCCCGAGGAGAGACCCAGTACTTC; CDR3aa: CASSQDRPRGETQYF
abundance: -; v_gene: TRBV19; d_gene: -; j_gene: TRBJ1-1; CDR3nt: TGTGCCAGTTCGAGACCCCGGAGAGACACTGAAGCTTTCTTT; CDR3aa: CASSRPRRDTEAFF
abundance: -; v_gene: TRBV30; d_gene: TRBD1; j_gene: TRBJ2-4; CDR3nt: TGTGCCTCTAGGACAGGGACGGTTCAGTACTTC; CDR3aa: CASRTGTVQYF
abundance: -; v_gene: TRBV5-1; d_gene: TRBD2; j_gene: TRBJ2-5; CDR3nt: TGCGCCAGCAGTCCCGGGGGGGGACGGGAGACCCAGTACTTC; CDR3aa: CASSPGGGRETQYF
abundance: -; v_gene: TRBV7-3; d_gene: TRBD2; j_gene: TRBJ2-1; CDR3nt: TGTGCCAGCAGCTCCTCCGGTACTAGCGGGGGCTACAATGAGCAGTTCTTC; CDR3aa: CASSSSGTSGGYNEQFF
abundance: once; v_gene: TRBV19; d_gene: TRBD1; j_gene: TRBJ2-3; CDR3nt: TGTGCCAGTAGTCCTCGGACAGGTACATGGGGTACGCAGTATTTT; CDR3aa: CASSPRTGTWGTQYF
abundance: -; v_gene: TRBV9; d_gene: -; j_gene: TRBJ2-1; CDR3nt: TGTGCCAGCAGCCTAACCCACGGGGCCTCCTACAATGAGCAGTTCTTC; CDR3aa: CASSLTHGASYNEQFF
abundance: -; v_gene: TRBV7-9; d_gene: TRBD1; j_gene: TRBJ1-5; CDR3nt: TGTGCCAGCAGCCCCGGACAGGGCAGGCCCCAGCATTTT; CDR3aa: CASSPGQGRPQHF
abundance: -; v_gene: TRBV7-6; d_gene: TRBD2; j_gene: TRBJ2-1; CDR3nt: TGTGCCAGCAGCTTAGATCATCACGCCGGGACTAGCGGGAGTAAGGATGAGCAGTTCTTC; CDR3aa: CASSLDHHAGTSGSKDEQFF
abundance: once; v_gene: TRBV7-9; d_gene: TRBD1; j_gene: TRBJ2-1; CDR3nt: TGTGCCAGCAGCTCAGACAGGGATGTTTACAATGAGCAGTTCTTC; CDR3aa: CASSSDRDVYNEQFF
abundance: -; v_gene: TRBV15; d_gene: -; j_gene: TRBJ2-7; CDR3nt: TGTGCCACCAGCAGAGATCCTTCCCCAACCTACGAGCAGTACTTC; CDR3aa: CATSRDPSPTYEQYF
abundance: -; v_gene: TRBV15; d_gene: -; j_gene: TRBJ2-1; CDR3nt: TGTGCCACCAGCAGAGATATGATTGGTAGCGCCAGAATTGGGCAGTTCTTC; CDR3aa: CATSRDMIGSARIGQFF
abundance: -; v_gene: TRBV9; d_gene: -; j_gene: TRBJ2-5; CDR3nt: TGTGCCAGCAGCTCCCGGTCTAGCGTGGAGACCCAGTACTTC; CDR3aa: CASSSRSSVETQYF
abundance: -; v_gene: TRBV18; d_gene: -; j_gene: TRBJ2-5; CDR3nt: TGTGCCAGCTCACCACGCGGTTTGGAGACCCAGTACTTC; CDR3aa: CASSPRGLETQYF
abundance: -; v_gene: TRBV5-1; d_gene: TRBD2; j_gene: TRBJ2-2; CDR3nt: TGCGCCAGCAGCTTGGCTAGCGGGGCGAACACCGGGGAGCTGTTTTTT; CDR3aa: CASSLASGANTGELFF
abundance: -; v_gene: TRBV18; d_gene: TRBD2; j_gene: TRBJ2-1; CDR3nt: TGTGCCAGCTCACCGACTAGCGGGAGGCCAGAGCAGTTCTTC; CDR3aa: CASSPTSGRPEQFF
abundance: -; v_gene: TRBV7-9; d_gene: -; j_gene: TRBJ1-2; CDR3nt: TGTGCCAGCAGCTTAGCGCAGCCTGGCTACACCTTC; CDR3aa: CASSLAQPGYTF
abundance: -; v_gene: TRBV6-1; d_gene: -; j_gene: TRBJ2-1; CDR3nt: TGTGCCAGCAGTGAAATCTCCGGGACCTACAATGAGCAGTTCTTC; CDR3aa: CASSEISGTYNEQFF
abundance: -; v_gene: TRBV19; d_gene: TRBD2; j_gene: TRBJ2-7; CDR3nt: TGTGCCAGCCGCACTAGCGGATCAACCTACGAGCAGTACTTC; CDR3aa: CASRTSGSTYEQYF
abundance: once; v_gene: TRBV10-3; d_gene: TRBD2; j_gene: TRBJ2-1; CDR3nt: TGTGCCATCAGTGGACTAGCGGGCAATGAGCAGTTCTTC; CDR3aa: CAISGLAGNEQFF
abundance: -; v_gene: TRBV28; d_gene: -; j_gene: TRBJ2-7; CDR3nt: TGTGCCAGCGCACAACAGGGTTACGAGCAGTACTTC; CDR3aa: CASAQQGYEQYF
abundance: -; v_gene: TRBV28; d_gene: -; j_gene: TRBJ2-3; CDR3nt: TGTGCCAGCAGTTCCCCGGAGAACAGAGATACGCAGTATTTT; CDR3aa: CASSSPENRDTQYF
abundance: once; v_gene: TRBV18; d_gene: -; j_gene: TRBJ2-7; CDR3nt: TGTGCCAGCTCACCACCCCCCGGACTTGGGGACCGCTACGAGCAGTACTTC; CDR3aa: CASSPPPGLGDRYEQYF
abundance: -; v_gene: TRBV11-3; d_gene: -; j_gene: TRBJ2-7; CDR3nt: TGTGCCAGCAGCTTAGGCAACCGGGACCCCTACGAGCAGTACTTC; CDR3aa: CASSLGNRDPYEQYF
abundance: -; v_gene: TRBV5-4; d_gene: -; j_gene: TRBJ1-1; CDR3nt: TGTGCCAGCAGCTTGCGGCAGGGGTTGACTGAAGCTTTCTTT; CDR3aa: CASSLRQGLTEAFF
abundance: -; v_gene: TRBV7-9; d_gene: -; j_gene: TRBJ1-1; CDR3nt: TGTGCCAGCAGCTTAGAAGGATGGCGCACTGAAGCTTTCTTT; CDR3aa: CASSLEGWRTEAFF
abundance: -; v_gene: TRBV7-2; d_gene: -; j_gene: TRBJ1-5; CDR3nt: TGTGCCAGCAGCCCCGGGGGGTGGCAGGGCGGCCGTCAGCCCCAGCATTTT; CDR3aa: CASSPGGWQGGRQPQHF
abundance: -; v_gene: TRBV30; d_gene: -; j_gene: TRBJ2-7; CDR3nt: TGTGCCTGGAGTGAGTGGACAGCTTACGAGCAGTACTTC; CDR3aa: CAWSEWTAYEQYF
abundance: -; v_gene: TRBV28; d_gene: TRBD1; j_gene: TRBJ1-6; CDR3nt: TGTGCCAGCAGTCCACTAGACAGGGGGTATTTCTCACCCCTCCACTTT; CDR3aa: CASSPLDRGYFSPLHF
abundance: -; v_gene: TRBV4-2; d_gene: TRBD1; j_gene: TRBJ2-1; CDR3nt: TGTGCCAGCAGCCAAGTCCTGGGACAGGGGTACAATGAGCAGTTCTTC; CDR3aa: CASSQVLGQGYNEQFF
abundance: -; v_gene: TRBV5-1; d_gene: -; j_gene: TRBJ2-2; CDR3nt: TGCGCCAGCAGCTTGGACGGCACGGGCACCGGGGAGCTGTTTTTT; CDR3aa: CASSLDGTGTGELFF
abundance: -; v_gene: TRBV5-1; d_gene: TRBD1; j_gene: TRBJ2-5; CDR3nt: TGCGCCAGTCGGACAGGGCGCCCTTTCGAGACCCAGTACTTC; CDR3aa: CASRTGRPFETQYF
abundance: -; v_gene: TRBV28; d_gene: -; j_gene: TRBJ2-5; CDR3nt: TGTGCCAGCAGTTTACCGTCTGGGACATCCAAAGAGACCCAGTACTTC; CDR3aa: CASSLPSGTSKETQYF
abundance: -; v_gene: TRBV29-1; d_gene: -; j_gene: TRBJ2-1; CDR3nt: TGCAGCGTTGAGGGGTCGCCTAGCGTGCGCACTGAGCAGTTCTTC; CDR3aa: CSVEGSPSVRTEQFF
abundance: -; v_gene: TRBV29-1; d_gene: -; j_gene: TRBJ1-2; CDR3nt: TGCAGCGTTGAGGGACGGAGCTATGGCTACACCTTC; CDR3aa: CSVEGRSYGYTF
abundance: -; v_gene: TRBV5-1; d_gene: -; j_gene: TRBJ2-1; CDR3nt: TGCGCCAGCAGCTTGGGGGATCCCCTCTTGGTTCGGCAGTTCTTC; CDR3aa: CASSLGDPLLVRQFF